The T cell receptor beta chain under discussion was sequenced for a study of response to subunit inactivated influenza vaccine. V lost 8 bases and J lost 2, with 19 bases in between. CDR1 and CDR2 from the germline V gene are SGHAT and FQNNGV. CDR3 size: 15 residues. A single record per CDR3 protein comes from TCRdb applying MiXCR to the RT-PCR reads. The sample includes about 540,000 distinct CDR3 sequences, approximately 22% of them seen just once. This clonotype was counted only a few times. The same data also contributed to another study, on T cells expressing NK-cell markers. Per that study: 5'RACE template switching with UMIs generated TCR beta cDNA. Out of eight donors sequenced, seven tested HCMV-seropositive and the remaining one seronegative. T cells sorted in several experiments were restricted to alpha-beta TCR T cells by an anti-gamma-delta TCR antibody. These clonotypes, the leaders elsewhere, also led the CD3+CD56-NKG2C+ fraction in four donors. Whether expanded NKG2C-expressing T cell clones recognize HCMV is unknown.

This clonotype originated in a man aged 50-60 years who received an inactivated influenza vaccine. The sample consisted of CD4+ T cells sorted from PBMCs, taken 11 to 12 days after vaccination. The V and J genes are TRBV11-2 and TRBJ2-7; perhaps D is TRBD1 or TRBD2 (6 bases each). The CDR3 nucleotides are TGTGCCAGCGCGAAGGGGTCGGGGGCCGCCTACGAGCAGTACTTC. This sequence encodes CASAKGSGAAYEQYF.